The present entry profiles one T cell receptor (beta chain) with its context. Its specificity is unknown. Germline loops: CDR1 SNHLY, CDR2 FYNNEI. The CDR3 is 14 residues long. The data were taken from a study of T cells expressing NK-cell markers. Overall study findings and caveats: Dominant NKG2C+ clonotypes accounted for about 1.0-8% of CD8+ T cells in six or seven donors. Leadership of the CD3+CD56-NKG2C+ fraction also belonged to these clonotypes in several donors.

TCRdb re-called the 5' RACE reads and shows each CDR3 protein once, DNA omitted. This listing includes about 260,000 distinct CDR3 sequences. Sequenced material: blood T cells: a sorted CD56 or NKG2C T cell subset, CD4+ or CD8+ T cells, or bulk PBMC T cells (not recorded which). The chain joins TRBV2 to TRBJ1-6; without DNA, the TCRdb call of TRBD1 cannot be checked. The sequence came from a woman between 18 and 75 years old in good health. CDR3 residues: CASSEENTGSPLHF. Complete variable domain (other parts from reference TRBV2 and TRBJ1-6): EPEVTQTPSHQVTQMGQEVILRCVPISNHLYFYWYRQILGQKVEFLVSFYNNEISEKSEIFDDQFSVERPDGSNFTLKIRSTKLEDSAMYFCASSEENTGSPLHFGNGTRLTVT.